This TCR beta chain was recorded in a study of response to subunit inactivated influenza vaccine (dated by TCRdb to 2016 to 2018). General notes on the study: To follow how T cells responded to a trivalent subunit inactivated influenza vaccine, the researchers relied on deep quantitative profiling of the T cell receptor repertoire. General study outcomes and caveats: According to the authors, only a limited number of new T cells may be recruited by each seasonal influenza vaccination.

As regards this clonotype: Its antigen specificity is not known. Per-base quality was not reported, and no clone a single base away is much larger than it.

Compared with germline, V lacks 5 bases and J lacks 4 bases; bases without a gene match: 4. Including cysteine and phenylalanine, the CDR3 has 14 amino acids. The CDR3 DNA has 42 bases and is translated from base 1. The library was built by means of RT-PCR. Sequencing was carried out with an Illumina HiSeq 2500. The public reads were reanalyzed by TCRdb: fastp trimming at Q25, MiXCR alignment, in-frame beta chains only. A single entry per CDR3 protein holds the most common genes and DNA from its merged rows. Recorded for this sample are about 540,000 distinct CDR3 sequences; 20% to 25% of them occurred a single time. Of the sample, under 3.5% falls within the top ten clones. The data were also submitted as part of a second study, on T cells expressing NK-cell markers. The second study's paper adds: TCR beta cDNA libraries were prepared using 5'RACE template switching, which introduced a universal primer site and unique molecular identifiers. In sorted CD3+CD56+NKG2C+, CD3+CD56+NKG2C- and CD3+CD56-NKG2C+ T-cell subsets from about eight donors, TCR beta-chain repertoires were profiled. Among the eight sequenced donors, only one was HCMV-seronegative, while the other seven were HCMV-seropositive. In several experiments an anti-gammadeltaTCR antibody was added to restrict sorting to alphabetaTCR-expressing T cells. In six donors, the dominant CD3+CD56+NKG2C+ clonotypes ranked among the top 10 CD8+ clonotypes, making up roughly 1.0-7.0% of CD8+ T cells. Those dominant clonotypes were again the most abundant among CD3+CD56-NKG2C+ cells in a handful of donors, at roughly 25-60.1%. It remained unclear whether the expanded NKG2C-expressing T cell clones were specific for HCMV antigens. All eight donors whose samples were sequenced were randomly selected healthy volunteers, three of them men and five women. A commercial ELISA kit detecting HCMV-specific IgG in serum was used to determine HCMV serostatus. Ficoll density gradient centrifugation was used to isolate peripheral blood mononuclear cells from blood. Magnetic immunoseparation with Miltenyi isolation kits was used to isolate CD4+ and CD8+ T cells from PBMC. cDNA synthesis was primed from the TCR beta constant segment, followed by two successive PCR amplification steps. Illumina HiSeq 2000/2500, MiSeq or NextSeq was used to sequence libraries as 2 x 150 bp reads. Reads were demultiplexed and grouped by UMI with MIGEC, and clonotypes were assembled and quantified with MiTCR. To exclude erroneous sequences, only TCR cDNA sequences supported by at least two reads were retained. The tcR package was used for downstream repertoire analysis, and clonotypes were matched between fractions using CDR3 nucleotide sequence together with V segment. VDJmatch was used to annotate antigen specificity against VDJdb, with one amino acid substitution allowed in CDR3.

The clonotype was recovered from a man aged 45 to 65 who received an inactivated influenza vaccine. Donor details come from another sample of the same person, matched by shared clones. Sequenced here: CD4+ T cells sorted from PBMCs, sampled roughly 13 days after vaccination. The rearranged segments are TRBV12-3 or TRBV12-4 and TRBJ1-2; the junction holds 10 bases that match TRBD1. The CDR3 loop reads CASSGDRGGYGYTF. The nucleotides read TGTGCCAGCAGTGGGGACAGGGGAGGCTATGGCTACACCTTC.